This entry features one T cell receptor (beta chain) sequence. V lost 1 base, J lost 0 bases, and 13 bases lay in between. The CDR3 runs 17 residues. Germline V gene lookup returns CDR1 KGHSH and CDR2 LQKENI. The record originates from a study of blood T cell repertoires in COVID-19. The protocol was immunoSEQ multiplex PCR, while the TCRdb copy is restricted to in-frame clones and leaves out a portion. The data contain approximately 170,000 clones, less than 85% of them seen just once; the ten biggest clones take up 12%. The V call is TRBV18, the J call TRBJ1-3; perhaps TRBD1 as D (6 bases). The sample was peripheral blood. The TCR was taken from a woman aged 50 to 65 with acute or convalescent COVID-19. The CDR3 here is CASSPLPTGDSGNTIYF. CDR3 DNA sequence: TGTGCCAGCTCACCACTCCCGACAGGTGACTCTGGAAACACCATATATTTT. The whole variable domain, filled in from reference TRBV18 and TRBJ1-3, reads NAGVMQNPRHLVRRRGQEARLRCSPMKGHSHVYWYRQLPEEGLKFMVYLQKENIIDESGMPKERFSAEFPKEGPSILRIQQVVRGDSAAYFCASSPLPTGDSGNTIYFGEGSWLTVV.